One sample yielded the 15 T cell receptor beta chains listed below, sequenced in a study of control samples from healthy donors and cancer patients. Sequenced by immunoSEQ multiplex PCR; TCRdb stores in-frame clones only, minus some. This table holds some 120,000 clones, more than 80% found once. The sequenced sample consisted of PBMCs. Source of these receptors: a woman aged 50 to 60 with colorectal cancer.

CDR3 sequence: CASSARQGAGAINEKLFF. As DNA, the CDR3 is TGTGCCAGCAGTGCCCGACAGGGGGCGGGCGCAATTAATGAAAAACTGTTTTTT. V usage is TRBV25-1 and J usage is TRBJ1-4, with 10 bases lining up with TRBD1. V shed 4 bases, J shed 4 bases, and the junction held 12 bases outside the gene matches. CDR3 size: 18 residues. Per germline, CDR1 MGHDK and CDR2 SYGVNS.

The chain recombines TRBV11-2 with TRBJ2-2, with a tentative D call TRBD1 (6 bases). This CDR3 has 16 residues. V was shortened by 4 bases and J by 6 bases, with 18 bases between the two germline ends. Germline values: CDR1 SGHAT, CDR2 FQNNGV. CDR3 DNA: TGTGCCAGCAGCTCTCAATTAGGGGGAGCGGCCGGGGAGCTGTTTTTT. It is translated as CASSSQLGGAAGELFF.

The gene calls are TRBV27 and TRBJ2-7, with D maybe TRBD1 (6 bases). The V gene lost 3 bases and the J gene lost 3 bases, with 12 bases spanning the gap. The germline gives CDR1 MNHEY, CDR2 SMNVEV (reference sequence). This CDR3 is 14 amino acids long. The CDR3 reads CASSLNRVFYEQYF. DNA of the CDR3: TGTGCCAGCAGTTTGAACAGGGTGTTCTACGAGCAGTACTTC.

This clone was seen a single time. The chain couples TRBV29-1 to TRBJ1-1; possible D gene TRBD1, 6 bases. V lost 6 bases and J lost 1, with 18 bases in between. The CDR3 extends over 15 amino acids. Germline V gene lookup returns CDR1 SQVTM and CDR2 ANQGSEA. CDR3 region: CSVVGQKGTNTEAFF. The CDR3, as DNA: TGCAGCGTCGTAGGACAGAAGGGGACGAACACTGAAGCTTTCTTT.

The chain carries TRBV2 and TRBJ1-5; D call uncertain. In germline, CDR1 is SNHLY, CDR2 FYNNEI. The CDR3 runs to 15 residues. V dropped 8 bases and J dropped 0 bases, with 14 bases sitting between them. The CDR3 protein is CASWEDGHSNQPQHF. The CDR3 coding sequence is TGTGCCAGCTGGGAGGACGGTCATAGCAATCAGCCCCAGCATTTT.

This chain connects TRBV20-1 to TRBJ1-2; D is perhaps TRBD1 (5 bases). Trimming took off 3 bases at V and 8 bases at J, with 13 bases between the two ends. This CDR3 region has 12 residues. CDR1 DFQATT and CDR2 SNEGSKA come from the germline V gene (reference sequence). The CDR3 DNA is TGCAGTGCTAGTGATGGGGGTGGGGGCTACACCTTC. Translating gives CSASDGGGGYTF.

CDR3 residues: CASREEGAGGNTIYF. CDR3 nucleotide sequence: TGTGCCAGCAGGGAAGAGGGGGCTGGTGGAAACACCATATATTTT. The chain recombines TRBV11-2 with TRBJ1-3; 7 positions agree with TRBD1. V lost 6 bases to trimming and J lost 3 bases; unmatched junction nucleotides: 8. Germline V gene data show CDR1 as SGHAT and CDR2 as FQNNGV. The CDR3 is 15 residues long.

The sample holds one count of this clone. This chain links TRBV5-8 with TRBJ1-2; TRBD1 is a possible D gene (5 bases). Germline CDR1 and CDR2: SGHTS and YDEGEE. The CDR3 extends over 14 amino acids. Trimming pared 2 bases from V and 4 bases from J, leaving 12 bases between. Here the CDR3 reads CASSLPGTGYGYTF. The DNA of the CDR3 is TGTGCCAGCAGCTTACCCGGAACAGGCTATGGCTACACCTTC. Full variable domain (missing parts from reference TRBV5-8 and TRBJ1-2): EAGVTQSPTHLIKTRGQQATLRCSPISGHTSVYWYQQALGLGLQFLLWYDEGEERNRGNFPPRFSGRQFPNYSSELNVNALELEDSALYLCASSLPGTGYGYTFGSGTRLTVV.

The chain is built from TRBV19 and TRBJ1-6, with 10 bases fitting TRBD1. Germline CDR1 reads LNHDA; CDR2 reads SQIVND (reference sequence). The CDR3 is made up of 15 amino acids. Trimming at V came to 6 bases and at J to 9 bases, leaving 8 bases not matched to a gene. The CDR3 protein is CASSSGQGLRSPLHF. The CDR3 bases are TGTGCCAGTAGCTCGGGACAGGGGCTTCGTTCACCCCTCCACTTT.

The chain joins TRBV12-5 to TRBJ1-1; D is unresolved. Trimming left V 5 bases short and J 0 bases short, with 25 bases between. Germline assignment: CDR1 LGHNT and CDR2 FRNRAP. This CDR3 is 19 amino acids long. The CDR3 here is CASGPQIRTEETMNTEAFF. The DNA for the CDR3 is TGTGCTAGTGGTCCACAGATCAGGACGGAGGAGACTATGAACACTGAAGCTTTCTTT.

CDR3 sequence: CASSSYRGGIEQYF. For the CDR3, the DNA is TGTGCCAGCAGCTCCTACAGGGGGGGGATCGAGCAGTACTTC. The chain carries TRBV28 and TRBJ2-7; a weak D match, TRBD1 (8 bases). Germline V gene lookup returns CDR1 MDHEN and CDR2 SYDVKM. This CDR3 has 14 amino acids. With 6 bases removed from V and 6 bases from J, the gap between germline ends came to 18 bases.

This sequence joins TRBV6-5 and TRBJ2-3, with D possibly being TRBD1 (6 bases). Germline V gives CDR1 MNHEY, CDR2 SVGAGI. This CDR3 is 13 amino acids long. Trimming cost V 8 bases and J 5 bases, with 14 bases left between them. This CDR3 is CASGSSRGDTQYF. CDR3 coding DNA: TGTGCCAGCGGCTCGAGCAGGGGAGATACGCAGTATTTT.

This clone occurred many times. The chain carries TRBV20-1 and TRBJ1-4; 7 bases align to TRBD1. J lost 7 bases, V lost 7 bases, and 3 bases had no gene match. Germline lookup yields CDR1 DFQATT and CDR2 SNEGSKA (reference sequence). The CDR3 extends over 11 amino acids. The CDR3: CSGQGPEKLFF. The DNA for the CDR3 is TGCAGTGGACAGGGACCTGAAAAACTGTTTTTT.

The gene calls are TRBV11-2 and TRBJ2-3; 12 bases match TRBD2. The germline V gene encodes CDR1 SGHAT and CDR2 FQNNGV. Trimming at V came to 3 bases and at J to 4 bases, leaving 5 bases not matched to a gene. CDR3 size: 16 residues. CDR3 region: CASSFSSGGGPDTQYF. The DNA for the CDR3 is TGTGCCAGCAGCTTCTCTAGCGGGGGGGGCCCAGATACGCAGTATTTT.

The J gene is TRBJ1-5, the V gene TRBV5-5, with D perhaps matching TRBD1 (5 bases). V was trimmed by 3 bases and J by 4 bases, leaving 14 bases between them. The germline V gene encodes CDR1 SGHKS and CDR2 YYEKEE (reference sequence). The CDR3 consists of 15 residues. The chain's CDR3 is CASSYSRQRNQPQHF. CDR3 nucleotide sequence: TGTGCCAGCAGCTATAGCAGACAGCGAAATCAGCCCCAGCATTTT.